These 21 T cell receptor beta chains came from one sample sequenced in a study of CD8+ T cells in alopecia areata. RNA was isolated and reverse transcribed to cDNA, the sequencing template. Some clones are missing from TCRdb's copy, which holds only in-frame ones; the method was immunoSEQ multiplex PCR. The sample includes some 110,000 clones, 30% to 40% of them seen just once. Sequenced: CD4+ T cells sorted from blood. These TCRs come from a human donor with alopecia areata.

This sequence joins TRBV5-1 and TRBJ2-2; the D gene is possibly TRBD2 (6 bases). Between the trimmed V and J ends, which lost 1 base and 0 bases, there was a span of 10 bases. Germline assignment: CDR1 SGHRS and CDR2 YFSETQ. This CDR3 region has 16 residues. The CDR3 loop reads CASSLNAGTNTGELFF. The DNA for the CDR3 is TGCGCCAGCAGCTTGAATGCGGGGACGAACACCGGGGAGCTGTTTTTT. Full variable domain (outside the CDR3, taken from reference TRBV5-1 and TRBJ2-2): KAGVTQTPRYLIKTRGQQVTLSCSPISGHRSVSWYQQTPGQGLQFLFEYFSETQRNKGNFPGRFSGRQFSNSRSEMNVSTLELGDSALYLCASSLNAGTNTGELFFGEGSRLTVL.

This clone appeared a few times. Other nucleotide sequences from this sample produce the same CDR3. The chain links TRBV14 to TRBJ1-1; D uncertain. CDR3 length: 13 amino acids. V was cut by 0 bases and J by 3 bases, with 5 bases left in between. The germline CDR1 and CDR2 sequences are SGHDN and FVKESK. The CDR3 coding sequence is TGTGCCAGCAGCCAAGACACCTACACTGAAGCTTTCTTT. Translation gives CASSQDTYTEAFF.

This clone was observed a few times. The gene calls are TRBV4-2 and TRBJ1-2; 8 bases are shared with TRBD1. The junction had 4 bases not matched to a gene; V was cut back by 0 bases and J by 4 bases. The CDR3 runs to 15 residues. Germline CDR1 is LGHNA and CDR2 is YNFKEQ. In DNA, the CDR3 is TGTGCCAGCAGCCAAGAAAGGGACAGGAGCTATGGCTACACCTTC. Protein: CASSQERDRSYGYTF.

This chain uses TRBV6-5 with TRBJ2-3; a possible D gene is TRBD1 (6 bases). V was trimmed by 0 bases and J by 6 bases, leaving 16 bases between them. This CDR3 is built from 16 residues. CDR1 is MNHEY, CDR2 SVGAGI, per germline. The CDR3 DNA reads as TGTGCCAGCAGTTACTCGGGGGCACTCTTAGGGGATACGCAGTATTTT. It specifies CASSYSGALLGDTQYF.

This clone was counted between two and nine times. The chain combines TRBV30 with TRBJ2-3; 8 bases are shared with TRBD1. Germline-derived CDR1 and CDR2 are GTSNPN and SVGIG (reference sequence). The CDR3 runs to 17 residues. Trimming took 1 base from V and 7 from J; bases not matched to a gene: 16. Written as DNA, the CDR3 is TGTGCCTGGAGTGCGGAAGTAAGGACAGGGAGCAAGAATACGCAGTATTTT. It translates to CAWSAEVRTGSKNTQYF.

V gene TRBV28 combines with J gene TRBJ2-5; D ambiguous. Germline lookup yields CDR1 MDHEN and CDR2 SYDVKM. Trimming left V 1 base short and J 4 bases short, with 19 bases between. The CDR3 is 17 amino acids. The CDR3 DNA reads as TGTGCCAGCAGTTTATTAGGCCAGCCGGGCTCAGGAGAGACCCAGTACTTC. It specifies CASSLLGQPGSGETQYF.

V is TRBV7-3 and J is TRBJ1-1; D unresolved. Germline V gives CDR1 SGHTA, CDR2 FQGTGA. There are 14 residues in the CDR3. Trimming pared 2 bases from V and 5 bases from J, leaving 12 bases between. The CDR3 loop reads CASSLYGGKTEAFF. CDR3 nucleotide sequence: TGTGCCAGCAGCTTATACGGAGGGAAGACTGAAGCTTTCTTT.

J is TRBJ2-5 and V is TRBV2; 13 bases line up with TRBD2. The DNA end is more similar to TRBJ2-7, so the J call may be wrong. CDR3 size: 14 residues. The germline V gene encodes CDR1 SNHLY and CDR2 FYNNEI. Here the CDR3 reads CASKLAGGNYEQYF. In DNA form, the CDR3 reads TGTGCCAGCAAACTAGCGGGAGGGAATTACGAGCAGTACTTC.

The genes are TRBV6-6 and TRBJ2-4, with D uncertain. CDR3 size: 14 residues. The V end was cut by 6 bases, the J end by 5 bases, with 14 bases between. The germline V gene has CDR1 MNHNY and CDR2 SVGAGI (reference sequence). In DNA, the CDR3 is TGTGCCAGCAGAAGTCAGGTAGACCAAAACATTCAGTACTTC. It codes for CASRSQVDQNIQYF.

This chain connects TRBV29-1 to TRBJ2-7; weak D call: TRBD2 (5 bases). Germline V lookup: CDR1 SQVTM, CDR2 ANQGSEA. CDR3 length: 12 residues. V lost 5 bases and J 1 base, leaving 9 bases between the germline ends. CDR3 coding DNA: TGCAGCGTTTATCGGGGATCCTACGAGCAGTACTTC. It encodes CSVYRGSYEQYF.

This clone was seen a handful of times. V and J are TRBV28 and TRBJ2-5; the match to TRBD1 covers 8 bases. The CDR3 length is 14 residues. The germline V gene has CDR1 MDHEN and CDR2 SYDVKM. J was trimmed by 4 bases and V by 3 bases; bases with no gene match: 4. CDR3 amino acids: CASSLSDRGETQYF. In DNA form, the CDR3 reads TGTGCCAGCAGTTTGTCCGACAGGGGAGAGACCCAGTACTTC.

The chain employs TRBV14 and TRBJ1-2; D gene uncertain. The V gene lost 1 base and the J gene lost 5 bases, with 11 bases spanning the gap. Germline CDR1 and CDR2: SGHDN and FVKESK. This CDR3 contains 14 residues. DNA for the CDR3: TGTGCCAGCAGCCAAGTATTGGCAGGTTATGGCTACACCTTC. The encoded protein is CASSQVLAGYGYTF.

The CDR3 nucleotides read TGCGCCAGCACCCTAGCGGGCGCCCAGGTGAATGAGCAGTTCTTC. It translates to CASTLAGAQVNEQFF. The chain uses TRBV5-1 and TRBJ2-1; 8 positions agree with TRBD2. Germline assignment: CDR1 SGHRS and CDR2 YFSETQ. The CDR3 length is 15 residues. V lost 6 bases and J lost 7; bases outside the gene matches: 12.

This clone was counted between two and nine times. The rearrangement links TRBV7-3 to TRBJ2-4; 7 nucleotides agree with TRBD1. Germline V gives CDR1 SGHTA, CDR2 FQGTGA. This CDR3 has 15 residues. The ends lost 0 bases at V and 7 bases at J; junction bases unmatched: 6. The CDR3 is CASSLTGGQQNIQYF. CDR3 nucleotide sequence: TGTGCCAGCAGCTTAACTGGGGGACAGCAGAACATTCAGTACTTC.

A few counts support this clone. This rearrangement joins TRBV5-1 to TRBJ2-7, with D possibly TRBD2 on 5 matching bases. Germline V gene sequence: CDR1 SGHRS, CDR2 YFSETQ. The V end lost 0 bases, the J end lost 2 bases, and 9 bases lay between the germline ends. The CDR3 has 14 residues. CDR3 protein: CASSLGGAAYEQYF. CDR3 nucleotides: TGCGCCAGCAGCTTGGGCGGAGCGGCCTACGAGCAGTACTTC.

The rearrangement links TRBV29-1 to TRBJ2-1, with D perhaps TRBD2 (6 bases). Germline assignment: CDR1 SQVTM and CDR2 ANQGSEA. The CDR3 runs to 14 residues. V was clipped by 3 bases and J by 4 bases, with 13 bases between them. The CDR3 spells CSVDRVGTYNEQFF. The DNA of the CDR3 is TGCAGCGTTGATAGGGTCGGGACTTACAATGAGCAGTTCTTC.

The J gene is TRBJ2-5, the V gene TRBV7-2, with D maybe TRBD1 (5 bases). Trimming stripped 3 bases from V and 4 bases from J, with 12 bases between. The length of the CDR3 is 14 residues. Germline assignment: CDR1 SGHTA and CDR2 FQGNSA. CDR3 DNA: TGTGCCAGCAGCTTCTTAGGGGCAGGAGAGACCCAGTACTTC. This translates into CASSFLGAGETQYF.

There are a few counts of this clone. The DNA for the CDR3 is TGTGCCAGCAGTCCGCCCTCAGGGAGGGAGACCCAGTACTTC. Protein sequence: CASSPPSGRETQYF. This chain connects TRBV28 to TRBJ2-5; TRBD2 might be the D (6 bases). V was cut by 5 bases and J by 5 bases, with 15 bases left in between. CDR3 length: 14 residues. Germline CDR1 is MDHEN and CDR2 is SYDVKM.

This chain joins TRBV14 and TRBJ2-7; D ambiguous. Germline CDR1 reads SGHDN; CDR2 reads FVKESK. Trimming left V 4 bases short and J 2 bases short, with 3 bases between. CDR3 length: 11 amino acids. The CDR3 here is CASSRAYEQYF. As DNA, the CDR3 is TGTGCCAGCAGCCGAGCCTACGAGCAGTACTTC.

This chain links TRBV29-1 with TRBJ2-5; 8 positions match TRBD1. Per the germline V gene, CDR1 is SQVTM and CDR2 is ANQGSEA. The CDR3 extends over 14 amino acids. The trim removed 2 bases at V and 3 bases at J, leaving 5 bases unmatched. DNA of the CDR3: TGCAGCGTTGAATGGAACAGGGGGGAAGAGACCCAGTACTTC. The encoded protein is CSVEWNRGEETQYF.

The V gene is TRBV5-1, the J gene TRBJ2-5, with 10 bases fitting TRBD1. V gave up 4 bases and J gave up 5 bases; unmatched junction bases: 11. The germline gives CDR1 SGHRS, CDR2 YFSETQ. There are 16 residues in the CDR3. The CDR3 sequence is CASSPRQGAVEETQYF. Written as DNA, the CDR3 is TGCGCCAGCAGCCCACGACAGGGGGCGGTTGAGGAGACCCAGTACTTC.